The T cell receptor (beta chain) under discussion was sequenced for a study of technical replicates of blood from a handful of donors. TCRdb keeps only in-frame clones here, not all; method: immunoSEQ multiplex PCR. The data show 65,000 to 85,000 clones, roughly 98% seen once. Per the germline V gene, CDR1 is SGHRS and CDR2 is YFSETQ. V was trimmed by 1 base and J by 4 bases, leaving 10 bases between them. This CDR3 comprises 14 residues. This TCR derives from a human donor in good health. The chain has TRBV5-1 and TRBJ2-3; D is perhaps TRBD1 (6 bases). Sequencing was done on a sample of T cells isolated from PBMCs. This CDR3 is CASSLTGLADTQYF. The CDR3 nucleotides are TGCGCCAGCAGCTTGACAGGGCTCGCAGATACGCAGTATTTT. Full variable domain (remainder filled in from reference TRBV5-1 and TRBJ2-3): KAGVTQTPRYLIKTRGQQVTLSCSPISGHRSVSWYQQTPGQGLQFLFEYFSETQRNKGNFPGRFSGRQFSNSRSEMNVSTLELGDSALYLCASSLTGLADTQYFGPGTRLTVL.